This T cell receptor beta chain was identified in a study of T cells after yellow fever vaccination. Findings and limits, study-wide: A faster peak, day 5 versus 15, was reached by the weaker secondary response.

In this sample, this clonotype turned up a few times. Its antigen remains unknown. Each CDR3 protein gets one entry after TCRdb re-called the 5' RACE reads with MiXCR. The sample contains more than 300,000 distinct CDR3 sequences, around 7.3% of which appear only once. The CDR3 totals 14 residues. Trimming removed 5 bases at V and 5 bases at J, with 15 bases between. Per the germline V gene, CDR1 is SGHVS and CDR2 is FQNEAQ. This sample comprised PBMCs, obtained roughly 45 days after the first yellow fever vaccination. This chain uses TRBV7-8 with TRBJ1-2; D might be TRBD1 (6 bases). This sequence originates from a man aged 18-30 years who received the YFV17D yellow fever vaccine. As DNA, the CDR3 is TGTGCCAGCAGCCCAACAGGGAATTTGTATGGCTACACCTTC. This codes for CASSPTGNLYGYTF.